This T cell receptor (beta chain) was identified during a study of vaccination effects on CD4 cells after COVID-19. Study-wide results and caveats: Pronounced clonal contraction occurred in clones induced by infection and by vaccine late after vaccination.

With 5 bases clipped from V and 5 bases from J, the junction kept 5 bases outside the gene matches. CDR3 length: 16 amino acids. Germline CDR1 and CDR2: SGHVS and FQNEAQ. Details on this clone: As yet, its antigen is unknown.

The method was immunoSEQ multiplex PCR; TCRdb's version includes in-frame clones alone and lacks a portion of them. Among 66,000 or so clones, 70% to 85% were seen once, and the ten largest hold about 2.2%. When more than 9 days of culture had elapsed, CD4+ T cells were isolated. Subjects were given two BNT162b2 or mRNA-1273 vaccine doses. Cells had half their medium changed to IL-2 medium on days 3 and 7. This specimen was CD4+ T cells from PBMCs cultured without peptide, taken after COVID-19 vaccination. The rearrangement joins TRBV7-8 to TRBJ1-6; 11 positions match TRBD1. This TCR was recovered from a human donor who received a COVID-19 vaccine. This CDR3 is CASSRGQGVNNSPLHF. The CDR3 bases are TGTGCCAGCAGCCGGGGACAGGGGGTTAATAATTCACCCCTCCACTTT.